Each of the 14 T cell receptor beta chains below was sequenced from the same sample in a study of CD8 T cells in Susac syndrome. After extraction with the RNeasy kit, about 0.45 to 1 ug of the RNA was reverse transcribed using random hexamers. TCRdb ran MiXCR on the immunoSEQ multiplex PCR reads and lists one entry per CDR3 protein. The sample has about 180,000 distinct CDR3 sequences; approximately 95% are singletons. Sequenced sample: CD4+ T cells from PBMCs. All receptors derive from a human donor with multiple sclerosis.

The chain links TRBV18 to TRBJ2-5, with D maybe TRBD2 (6 bases). From germline, CDR1 is KGHSH and CDR2 LQKENI. There are 15 residues in the CDR3. Trimming cost V 3 bases and J 3 bases, with 14 bases left between them. The CDR3 reads CASSPAGREEETQYF. The CDR3 DNA reads TGTGCCAGCTCACCGGCAGGGCGGGAAGAAGAGACCCAGTACTTC.

V gene TRBV6-2 or TRBV6-3 combines with J gene TRBJ1-5, with D unclear. The CDR3 covers 12 residues. V gave up 3 bases and J gave up 6 bases, with 6 bases separating them. Germline assignment: CDR1 MNHEY and CDR2 SVGEGT. The CDR3 spells CASSYGVQPQHF. The CDR3 DNA reads TGTGCCAGCAGTTATGGGGTTCAGCCCCAGCATTTT.

This chain connects TRBV28 to TRBJ1-2; no clear D. Germline V CDR1 and CDR2: MDHEN, SYDVKM. The CDR3 is 11 amino acids. Trimming left V 6 bases short and J 3 bases short, with 5 bases between. The CDR3: CASRAHYGYTF. CDR3 in DNA: TGTGCCAGCAGGGCACACTATGGCTACACCTTC.

The chain couples TRBV15 to TRBJ1-5; no reliable D call. V was trimmed by 3 bases and J by 2 bases, leaving 2 bases between them. The length of the CDR3 is 12 residues. Germline CDR1 reads LNHNV; CDR2 reads YYDKDF (reference sequence). CDR3 sequence reads: CATSRGNQPQHF. CDR3 DNA sequence: TGTGCCACCAGCAGGGGCAATCAGCCCCAGCATTTT. Variable domain in full (rest from reference TRBV15 and TRBJ1-5): DAMVIQNPRYQVTQFGKPVTLSCSQTLNHNVMYWYQQKSSQAPKLLFHYYDKDFNNEADTPDNFQSRRPNTSFCFLDIRSPGLGDTAMYLCATSRGNQPQHFGDGTRLSIL.

The rearrangement joins TRBV2 to TRBJ2-2, with 8 bases that match TRBD2. Germline CDR1 reads SNHLY; CDR2 reads FYNNEI. V dropped 6 bases and J dropped 2; count of bases not matched to a gene: 2. The CDR3 is 14 amino acids. The CDR3 sequence: CASSRGGNTGELFF. The CDR3 nucleotides are TGTGCCAGCAGCCGGGGGGGCAACACCGGGGAGCTGTTTTTT.

The chain couples TRBV5-1 to TRBJ1-1; TRBD1 aligns across 8 bases. The CDR3 consists of 15 residues. V trimming: 5 bases; J trimming: 5 bases; junction bases outside the gene matches: 11. Germline V gene sequence: CDR1 SGHRS, CDR2 YFSETQ. As DNA, the CDR3 is TGCGCCAGCAGTTTTACAGGGGGGGACTCGACTGAAGCTTTCTTT. This encodes CASSFTGGDSTEAFF.

The J gene is TRBJ2-7, the V gene TRBV27; 9 bases match TRBD1. Germline values: CDR1 MNHEY, CDR2 SMNVEV (reference sequence). The CDR3 sequence is 19 residues long. Trimming took 6 bases from V and 0 from J; bases not matched to a gene: 18. Here the CDR3 DNA reads TGTGCCAGCAGCTCGTTCACGGGGACGGACAGGGGCGGCTCCTACGAGCAGTACTTC. Translation gives CASSSFTGTDRGGSYEQYF.

The genes are TRBV20-1 and TRBJ2-3, with 10 bases identical to TRBD2. The CDR3 runs 18 residues. With V trimmed by 0 bases and J by 5 bases, 14 bases remained unmatched. The V gene's germline CDR1 is DFQATT and CDR2 SNEGSKA (reference sequence). CDR3 sequence (DNA): TGCAGTGCTAGAGATAGGTGGGGGGCTAGCGGGAGAGGAGATACGCAGTATTTT. Amino acid sequence: CSARDRWGASGRGDTQYF.

The chain couples TRBV27 to TRBJ1-1; D perhaps matches TRBD1 (6 bases). This CDR3 comprises 13 residues. Looked up from germline, CDR1 is MNHEY and CDR2 is SMNVEV (reference sequence). The V end lost 3 bases, the J end lost 4 bases, and 9 bases lay between the germline ends. This CDR3 is CASSFRGSTEAFF. CDR3 bases: TGTGCCAGCAGTTTTAGGGGGAGCACTGAAGCTTTCTTT.

V gene TRBV7-3 combines with J gene TRBJ2-7; possible D gene TRBD2, 5 bases. The germline V gene has CDR1 SGHTA and CDR2 FQGTGA. The V end was cut by 5 bases, the J end by 4 bases, with 12 bases between. There are 13 residues in the CDR3. For the CDR3, the DNA is TGTGCCAGCAGCCCCCAACGGGGTTACGAGCAGTACTTC. Its protein is CASSPQRGYEQYF.

This chain uses TRBV29-1 with TRBJ2-5; 15 nucleotides agree with TRBD2. From germline, CDR1 is SQVTM and CDR2 ANQGSEA. CDR3 length equals 16 residues. This CDR3 reads CNAGTGLAGGQETQYF. In DNA form, the CDR3 reads TGCAACGCTGGGACAGGACTAGCGGGGGGGCAGGAGACCCAGTACTTC.

The chain joins TRBV11-1 to TRBJ2-4, with 15 bases fitting TRBD2. The CDR3 is 21 residues long. The germline gives CDR1 SGHAT, CDR2 FQDESV (reference sequence). With V trimmed by 0 bases and J by 0 bases, 9 bases remained unmatched. CDR3 sequence: CASSLAISGLAGGEAKNIQYF. In DNA, the CDR3 is TGTGCCAGCAGCTTAGCTATCTCGGGACTAGCGGGGGGTGAAGCCAAAAACATTCAGTACTTC.

V and J are TRBV2 and TRBJ1-5; 7 bases map to TRBD1. The junction had 6 bases not matched to a gene; V was cut back by 2 bases and J by 5 bases. Germline V CDR1 and CDR2: SNHLY, FYNNEI. The CDR3 has 15 amino acids. CDR3 DNA: TGTGCCAGCAGTGAATCAAGAGGGGGCCATCAGCCCCAGCATTTT. This encodes CASSESRGGHQPQHF.

The CDR3 loop is CASSLSTDRLMLGYTF. As DNA, the CDR3 is TGTGCCAGCAGCCTATCCACGGACAGGCTGATGCTAGGCTACACCTTC. The V gene is TRBV3-1, the J gene TRBJ1-2; 7 bases map to TRBD1. Germline assignment: CDR1 LGHDT and CDR2 YNNKEL (reference sequence). This CDR3 contains 16 residues. V shed 4 bases, J shed 8 bases, and the junction held 16 bases outside the gene matches.